The 24 T cell receptor beta chains presented below share a single source sample, sequenced in a study of blood T cell repertoires in COVID-19. Sequencing used immunoSEQ multiplex PCR; TCRdb keeps in-frame clones, though not all of them. The sample consists of 150,000 to 200,000 clones, about 88% of them appearing once. The sequencing sample was made of peripheral blood. These TCRs come from a man in his sixties with active or convalescent COVID-19.

The chain has TRBV10-2 and TRBJ1-4; no definite D call. From germline, CDR1 is WSHSY and CDR2 SAAADI. V lost 3 bases and J 8 bases, leaving 7 bases between the germline ends. CDR3 length: 12 amino acids. This CDR3 is CASSETDEKLFF. For the CDR3, the DNA is TGCGCCAGCAGTGAAACAGACGAAAAACTGTTTTTT.

This clone was detected only once. CDR3 sequence: CASSLGLAGSVQETQYF. The CDR3 region has the DNA TGTGCCAGCAGCTTAGGACTAGCGGGATCAGTGCAAGAGACCCAGTACTTC. This chain links TRBV5-8 with TRBJ2-5; TRBD2 agrees at 12 bases. The CDR3 totals 17 residues. Looked up from germline, CDR1 is SGHTS and CDR2 is YDEGEE. The junction had 7 bases not matched to a gene; V was cut back by 2 bases and J by 2 bases. Using reference TRBV5-8 and TRBJ2-5 for the parts outside the CDR3, the full variable domain is EAGVTQSPTHLIKTRGQQATLRCSPISGHTSVYWYQQALGLGLQFLLWYDEGEERNRGNFPPRFSGRQFPNYSSELNVNALELEDSALYLCASSLGLAGSVQETQYFGPGTRLLVL.

The CDR3 protein is CASSLGRQAFYEQYF. The CDR3 nucleotides read TGCGCCAGCAGCTTGGGTAGACAGGCTTTCTACGAGCAGTACTTC. The rearrangement joins TRBV5-1 to TRBJ2-7, with a possible D match to TRBD1 (6 bases). The CDR3 is 15 residues long. V was shortened by 0 bases and J by 3 bases, with 13 bases between the two germline ends. Germline V lookup: CDR1 SGHRS, CDR2 YFSETQ.

The CDR3 spells CAISFGGGNQPQHF. DNA of the CDR3: TGTGCCATCAGCTTCGGGGGTGGTAATCAGCCCCAGCATTTT. The chain carries TRBV10-3 and TRBJ1-5; possibly TRBD1 for D (5 bases). The CDR3 is made up of 14 amino acids. The V end was cut by 6 bases, the J end by 4 bases, with 13 bases between. Germline CDR1 ENHRY, CDR2 SYGVKD.

The chain couples TRBV5-4 to TRBJ2-2, with a weak D call TRBD2 (5 bases). The CDR3 is 16 residues long. V lost 0 bases and J 4 bases, leaving 13 bases between the germline ends. CDR1 and CDR2 from the germline V gene are SGHNT and YYREEE (reference sequence). CDR3 loop: CASSLGLARATGELFF. In DNA, the CDR3 is TGTGCCAGCAGCTTGGGGCTAGCCCGGGCCACCGGGGAGCTGTTTTTT.

The chain links TRBV7-2 to TRBJ2-3; 8 bases are a match to TRBD2. Trimming cost V 7 bases and J 6 bases; bases outside gene matches: 9. CDR3 length: 14 residues. The germline V gene encodes CDR1 SGHTA and CDR2 FQGNSA. The CDR3 here is CASTRRAGVDTQYF. CDR3 DNA sequence: TGTGCCAGCACTAGGAGAGCGGGGGTGGATACGCAGTATTTT.

This sequence joins TRBV6-1 and TRBJ2-7, with TRBD1 identical over 8 bases. V lost 2 bases and J lost 3; bases outside the gene matches: 12. Germline V gene data show CDR1 as MNHNS and CDR2 as SASEGT. The CDR3 is made up of 17 amino acids. The CDR3 DNA is TGTGCCAGCAGTGAACTGGGACAGGCTCTCCTTTACTACGAGCAGTACTTC. Protein: CASSELGQALLYYEQYF.

The V gene is TRBV19, the J gene TRBJ1-3, with 9 nucleotides matching TRBD1. There are 16 residues in the CDR3. Germline trimming cut 5 bases from V and 4 bases from J; bases unmatched to any gene: 9. CDR1 is LNHDA and CDR2 is SQIVND in the germline V gene (reference sequence). DNA of the CDR3: TGTGCCAGTAGTTTAACAGGGGGCGTATCAGGAAACACCATATATTTT. It translates to CASSLTGGVSGNTIYF. Filled out from reference TRBV19 and TRBJ1-3, the complete variable domain reads DGGITQSPKYLFRKEGQNVTLSCEQNLNHDAMYWYRQDPGQGLRLIYYSQIVNDFQKGDIAEGYSVSREKKESFPLTVTSAQKNPTAFYLCASSLTGGVSGNTIYFGEGSWLTVV.

The V gene is TRBV20-1, the J gene TRBJ1-1; 7 bases are shared with TRBD1. This CDR3 contains 11 residues. Germline trimming cut 3 bases from V and 5 bases from J; bases unmatched to any gene: 0. Per germline, CDR1 DFQATT and CDR2 SNEGSKA (reference sequence). The CDR3 nucleotides are TGCAGTGCTAGCAGGGGGACTGAAGCTTTCTTT. Translating gives CSASRGTEAFF.

This sequence joins TRBV3-1 (or the pseudogene TRBV3-2) and TRBJ2-1; 10 bases agree with TRBD1. V dropped 4 bases and J dropped 9; count of bases not matched to a gene: 6. In germline, CDR1 is LGHDT, CDR2 YNNKEL (reference sequence). CDR3 length: 14 amino acids. CDR3 residues: CASSPGQGGSEQFF. The DNA of the CDR3 is TGTGCCAGCAGCCCTGGACAGGGGGGGAGTGAGCAGTTCTTC.

This clone came up once. The CDR3 DNA follows: TGTGCCAGCAGTGACGTGGGCTACACAGATACGCAGTATTTT. It encodes CASSDVGYTDTQYF. The chain combines TRBV6-4 with TRBJ2-3; no reliable D call. V lost 2 bases to trimming and J lost 2 bases, with 8 bases between them. The CDR3 spans 14 residues. Germline CDR1 is MRHNA and CDR2 is SNTAGT.

In this sample, this clone turned up a few times. This chain uses TRBV7-9 with TRBJ1-3; 7 nucleotides agree with TRBD1. The CDR3 is 17 amino acids. The trim removed 5 bases at V and 4 bases at J, leaving 14 bases unmatched. CDR1 SEHNR and CDR2 FQNEAQ come from the germline V gene (reference sequence). In nucleotides, the CDR3 is TGTGCCAGCAGCCTCCGAACAGGGGCCATACTCGGAAACACCATATATTTT. It encodes CASSLRTGAILGNTIYF.

V is TRBV10-3 and J is TRBJ2-5; D not certain. The CDR3 has 15 amino acids. Trimming took 4 bases from V and 1 from J, leaving 13 bases between them. The germline V gene encodes CDR1 ENHRY and CDR2 SYGVKD. The CDR3 DNA follows: TGTGCCATCAGTGCAAACAGCCTGACCCAAGAGACCCAGTACTTC. This sequence encodes CAISANSLTQETQYF.

The chain recombines TRBV5-8 with TRBJ2-3, with D tentatively TRBD2 (6 bases). In germline, CDR1 is SGHTS, CDR2 YDEGEE. Trimming cost V 2 bases and J 1 base, with 14 bases left between them. The CDR3 spans 16 residues. CDR3 nucleotide sequence: TGTGCCAGCAGCTTTAGAGGGACTGGTGGCACAGATACGCAGTATTTT. As protein: CASSFRGTGGTDTQYF.

The chain couples TRBV5-4 to TRBJ1-1; 9 bases fit TRBD1. The germline CDR1 and CDR2 sequences are SGHNT and YYREEE (reference sequence). Unmatched junction bases numbered 0, after V lost 0 bases and J lost 6 bases. CDR3 length: 13 residues. The CDR3, as DNA: TGTGCCAGCAGCTTGGGGGACAGGGCTGAAGCTTTCTTT. Its protein is CASSLGDRAEAFF.

The gene calls are TRBV10-2 and TRBJ1-5; D is uncertain. Per the germline V gene, CDR1 is WSHSY and CDR2 is SAAADI. V lost 7 bases and J 0 bases, leaving 7 bases between the germline ends. The CDR3 length is 13 residues. CDR3: CASTENSNQPQHF. The CDR3, as DNA: TGCGCCAGCACAGAAAATAGCAATCAGCCCCAGCATTTT.

V and J are TRBV25-1 and TRBJ1-2, with 7 bases fitting TRBD1. Losses at the gene ends were 2 bases for V and 4 bases for J; bases not matched to a gene: 10. Germline V gene lookup returns CDR1 MGHDK and CDR2 SYGVNS. The CDR3 loop spans 16 amino acids. The CDR3 DNA is TGTGCCAGCAGTGAAAACGGGGGGGCAGGGGGCTATGGCTACACCTTC. Amino acids: CASSENGGAGGYGYTF.

V usage is TRBV20-1 and J usage is TRBJ1-5, with TRBD1 identical over 7 bases. The CDR3 is made up of 13 amino acids. The V segment lost 3 bases and the J segment 4 bases; nucleotides outside the gene matches: 3. CDR1 and CDR2 (germline): DFQATT, SNEGSKA (reference sequence). The CDR3: CSASLQGNQPQHF. The CDR3 nucleotides read TGCAGTGCTAGTTTACAGGGGAATCAGCCCCAGCATTTT.

This clone occurred a few times. DNA for the CDR3: TGTGCCAGCAACTACGAGCTGAACTCCTACGAGCAGTACTTC. This sequence encodes CASNYELNSYEQYF. The rearrangement uses TRBV2 and TRBJ2-7; D call uncertain. From germline, CDR1 is SNHLY and CDR2 FYNNEI. V lost 7 bases to trimming and J lost 0 bases, with 13 bases between them. The CDR3 contains 14 residues.

V is TRBV7-8 and J is TRBJ1-1, with a weak D call TRBD1 (5 bases). Trimming took off 0 bases at V and 0 bases at J, with 11 bases between the two ends. This CDR3 is built from 16 residues. CDR1 SGHVS and CDR2 FQNEAQ come from the germline V gene. In DNA form, the CDR3 reads TGTGCCAGCAGCTTAGCTAGGGGCAGACTGAACACTGAAGCTTTCTTT. Amino acid sequence: CASSLARGRLNTEAFF.

The chain couples TRBV6-5 to TRBJ2-7, with D maybe TRBD2 (5 bases). V was shortened by 2 bases and J by 1 base, with 12 bases between the two germline ends. The germline V gene encodes CDR1 MNHEY and CDR2 SVGAGI. The CDR3 is 15 amino acids. The CDR3 sequence is CASSYASGGSYEQYF. For the CDR3, the DNA is TGTGCCAGCAGTTACGCCTCTGGCGGGTCCTACGAGCAGTACTTC.

This rearrangement joins TRBV5-6 to TRBJ1-5, with TRBD1 matching 10 bases. The V and J ends lost 4 bases and 5 bases, in that order; junction bases with no gene match: 6. The CDR3 totals 15 residues. CDR1 SGHDT and CDR2 YYEEEE come from the germline V gene. The CDR3: CASSHRGTGDQPQHF. DNA for the CDR3: TGTGCCAGCAGCCATCGGGGGACAGGGGATCAGCCCCAGCATTTT.

The rearrangement links TRBV2 to TRBJ2-2; tentative D call: TRBD2 (6 bases). Germline assignment: CDR1 SNHLY and CDR2 FYNNEI. The V and J ends lost 5 bases and 6 bases respectively, with 28 bases between them. This CDR3 is 19 amino acids long. This chain's CDR3 is CASSRGGGESYPRSGELFF. As DNA, the CDR3 is TGTGCCAGCAGTAGGGGCGGAGGGGAATCGTATCCGCGGTCCGGGGAGCTGTTTTTT.

The chain links TRBV7-8 to TRBJ2-5; D call uncertain. Trimming shortened V by 4 bases and J by 5 bases, and 14 bases separated the two germline ends. CDR3 length: 14 residues. Germline assignment: CDR1 SGHVS and CDR2 FQNEAQ. The CDR3 loop reads CASSSSASGETQYF. For the CDR3, the DNA is TGTGCCAGCAGCTCTTCAGCGTCCGGGGAGACCCAGTACTTC.